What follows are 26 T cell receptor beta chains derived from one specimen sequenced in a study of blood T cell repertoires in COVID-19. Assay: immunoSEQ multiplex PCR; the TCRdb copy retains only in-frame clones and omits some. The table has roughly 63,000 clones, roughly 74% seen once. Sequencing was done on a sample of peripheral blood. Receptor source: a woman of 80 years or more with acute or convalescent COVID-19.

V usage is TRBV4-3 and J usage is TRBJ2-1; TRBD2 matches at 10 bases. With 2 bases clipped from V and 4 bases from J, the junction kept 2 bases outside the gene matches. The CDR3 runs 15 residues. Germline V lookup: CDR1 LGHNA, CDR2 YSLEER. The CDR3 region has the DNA TGCGCCAGCAGCCAATCTAGCGGGAGTTACAATGAGCAGTTCTTC. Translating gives CASSQSSGSYNEQFF.

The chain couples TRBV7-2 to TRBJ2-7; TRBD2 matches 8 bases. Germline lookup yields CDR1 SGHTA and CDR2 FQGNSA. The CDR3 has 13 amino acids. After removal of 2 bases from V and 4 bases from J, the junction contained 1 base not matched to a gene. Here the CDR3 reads CASSLRGGYEQYF. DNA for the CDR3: TGTGCCAGCAGCTTACGGGGGGGGTACGAGCAGTACTTC.

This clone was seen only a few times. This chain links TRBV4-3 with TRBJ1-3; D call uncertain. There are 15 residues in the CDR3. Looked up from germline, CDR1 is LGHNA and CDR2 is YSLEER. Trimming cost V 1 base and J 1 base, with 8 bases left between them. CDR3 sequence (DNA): TGCGCCAGCAGCCAAGTAATCGGGTCTGGAAACACCATATATTTT. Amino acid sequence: CASSQVIGSGNTIYF.

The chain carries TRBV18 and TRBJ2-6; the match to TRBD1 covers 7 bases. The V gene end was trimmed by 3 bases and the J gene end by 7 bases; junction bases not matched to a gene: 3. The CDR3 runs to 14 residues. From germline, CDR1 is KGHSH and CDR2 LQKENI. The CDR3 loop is CASSPRGLANVLTF. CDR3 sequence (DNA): TGTGCCAGCTCACCCAGGGGGTTAGCCAACGTCCTGACTTTC.

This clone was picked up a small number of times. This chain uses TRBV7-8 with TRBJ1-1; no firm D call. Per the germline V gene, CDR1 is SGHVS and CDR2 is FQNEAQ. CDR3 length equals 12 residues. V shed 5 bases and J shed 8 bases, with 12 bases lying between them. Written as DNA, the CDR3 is TGTGCCAGCAGCCCCCTGACCGGGGAAGCTTTCTTT. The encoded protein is CASSPLTGEAFF.

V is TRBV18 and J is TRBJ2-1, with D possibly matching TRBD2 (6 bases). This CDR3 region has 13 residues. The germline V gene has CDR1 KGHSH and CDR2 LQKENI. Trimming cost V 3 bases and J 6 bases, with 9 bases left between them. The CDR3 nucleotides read TGTGCCAGCTCACCCCGGGGGATCAATGAGCAGTTCTTC. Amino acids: CASSPRGINEQFF.

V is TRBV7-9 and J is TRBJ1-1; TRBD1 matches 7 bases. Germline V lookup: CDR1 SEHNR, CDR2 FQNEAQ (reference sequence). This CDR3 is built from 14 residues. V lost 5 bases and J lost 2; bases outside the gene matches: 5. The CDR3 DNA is TGTGCCAGCAGCCACAGGGGTTTTAACACTGAAGCTTTCTTT. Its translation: CASSHRGFNTEAFF.

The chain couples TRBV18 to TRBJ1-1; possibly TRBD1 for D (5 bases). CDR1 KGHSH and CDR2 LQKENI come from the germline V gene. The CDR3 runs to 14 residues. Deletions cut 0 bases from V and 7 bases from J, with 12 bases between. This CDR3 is CASSPPAGENEAFF. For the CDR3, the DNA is TGTGCCAGCTCACCACCCGCGGGGGAGAATGAAGCTTTCTTT.

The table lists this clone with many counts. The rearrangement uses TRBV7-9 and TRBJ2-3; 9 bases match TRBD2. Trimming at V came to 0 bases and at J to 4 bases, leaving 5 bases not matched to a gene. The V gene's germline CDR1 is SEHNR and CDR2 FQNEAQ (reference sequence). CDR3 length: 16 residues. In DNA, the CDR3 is TGTGCCAGCAGCTTAGCGGCTAGCGGGATCCCAGATACGCAGTATTTT. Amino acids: CASSLAASGIPDTQYF.

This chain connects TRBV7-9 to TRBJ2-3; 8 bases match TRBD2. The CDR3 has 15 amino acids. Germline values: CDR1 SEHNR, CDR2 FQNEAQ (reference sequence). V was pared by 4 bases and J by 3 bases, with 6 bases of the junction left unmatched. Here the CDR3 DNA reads TGTGCCAGCAGCTACGACTCGGGAGGGACAGATACGCAGTATTTT. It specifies CASSYDSGGTDTQYF. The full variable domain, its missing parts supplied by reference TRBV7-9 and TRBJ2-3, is DTGVSQNPRHKITKRGQNVTFRCDPISEHNRLYWYRQTLGQGPEFLTYFQNEAQLEKSRLLSDRFSAERPKGSFSTLEIQRTEQGDSAMYLCASSYDSGGTDTQYFGPGTRLTVL.

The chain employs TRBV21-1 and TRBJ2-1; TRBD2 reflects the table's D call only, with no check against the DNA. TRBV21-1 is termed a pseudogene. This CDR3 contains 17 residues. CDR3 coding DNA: TGTGCCAGCAGCGGGGCCGGGACTAGCGGGGTCAATAATGAGCAGTTCTTC. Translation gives CASSGAGTSGVNNEQFF.

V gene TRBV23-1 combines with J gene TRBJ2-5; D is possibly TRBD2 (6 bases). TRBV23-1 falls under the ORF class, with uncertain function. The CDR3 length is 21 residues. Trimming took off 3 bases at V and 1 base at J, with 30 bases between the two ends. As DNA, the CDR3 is TGCGCCAGCAGTCACCAATGGCCCCGTTCTCACCCCTGGGAGGTCCAAGAGACCCAGTACTTC. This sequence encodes CASSHQWPRSHPWEVQETQYF.

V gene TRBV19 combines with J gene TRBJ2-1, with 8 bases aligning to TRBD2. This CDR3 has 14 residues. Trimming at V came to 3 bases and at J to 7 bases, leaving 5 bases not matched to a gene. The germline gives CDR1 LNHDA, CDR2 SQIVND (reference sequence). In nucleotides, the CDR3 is TGTGCCAGTAGTATTGGGACTAGTCCGAATGAGCAGTTCTTC. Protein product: CASSIGTSPNEQFF.

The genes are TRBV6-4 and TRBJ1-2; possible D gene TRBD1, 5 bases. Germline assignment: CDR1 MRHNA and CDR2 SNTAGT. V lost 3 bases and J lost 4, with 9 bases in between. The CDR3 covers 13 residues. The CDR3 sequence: CASSERRGYGYTF. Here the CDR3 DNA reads TGTGCCAGCAGTGAGCGAAGGGGCTATGGCTACACCTTC.

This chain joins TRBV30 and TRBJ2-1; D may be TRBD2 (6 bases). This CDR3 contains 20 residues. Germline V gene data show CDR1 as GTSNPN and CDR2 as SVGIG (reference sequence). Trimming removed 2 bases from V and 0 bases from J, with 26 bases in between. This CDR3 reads CAWSPVGTPRAASSYNEQFF. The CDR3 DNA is TGTGCCTGGAGTCCTGTGGGGACTCCTCGGGCGGCCAGCTCCTACAATGAGCAGTTCTTC.

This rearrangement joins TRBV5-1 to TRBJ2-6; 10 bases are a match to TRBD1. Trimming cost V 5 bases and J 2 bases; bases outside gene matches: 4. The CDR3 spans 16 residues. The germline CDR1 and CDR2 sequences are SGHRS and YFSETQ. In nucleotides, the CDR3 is TGCGCCAGCAGGGGACAGGGGCTCCCTGGGGCCAACGTCCTGACTTTC. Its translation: CASRGQGLPGANVLTF.

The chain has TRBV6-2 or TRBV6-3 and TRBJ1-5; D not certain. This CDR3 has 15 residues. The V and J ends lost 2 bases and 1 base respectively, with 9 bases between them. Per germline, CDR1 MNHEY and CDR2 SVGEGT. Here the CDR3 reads CASSYEGVSNQPQHF. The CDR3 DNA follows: TGTGCCAGCAGTTACGAGGGAGTGAGCAATCAGCCCCAGCATTTT.

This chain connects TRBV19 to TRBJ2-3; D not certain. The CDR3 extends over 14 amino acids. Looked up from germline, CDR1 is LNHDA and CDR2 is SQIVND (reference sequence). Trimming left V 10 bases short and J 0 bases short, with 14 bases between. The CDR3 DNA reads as TGTGCCACCATCCCCCCAGGAAGCACAGATACGCAGTATTTT. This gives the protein CATIPPGSTDTQYF.

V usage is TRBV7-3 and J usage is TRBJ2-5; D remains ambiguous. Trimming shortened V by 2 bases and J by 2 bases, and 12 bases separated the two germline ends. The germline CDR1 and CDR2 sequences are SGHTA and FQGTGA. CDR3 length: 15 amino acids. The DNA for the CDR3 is TGTGCCAGCAGCTTAGGTTCGCGGAAGCAAGAGACCCAGTACTTC. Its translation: CASSLGSRKQETQYF.

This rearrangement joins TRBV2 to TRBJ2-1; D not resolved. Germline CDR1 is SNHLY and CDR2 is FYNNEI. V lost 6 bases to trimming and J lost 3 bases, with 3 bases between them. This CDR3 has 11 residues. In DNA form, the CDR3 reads TGTGCCAGCAGCAACTACAATGAGCAGTTCTTC. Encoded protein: CASSNYNEQFF.

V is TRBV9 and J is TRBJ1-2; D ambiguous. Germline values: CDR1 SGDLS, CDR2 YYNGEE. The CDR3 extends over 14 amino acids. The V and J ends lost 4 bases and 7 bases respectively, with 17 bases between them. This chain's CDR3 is CASSPKTGILGYTF. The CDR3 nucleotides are TGTGCCAGCAGCCCAAAGACGGGGATACTTGGCTACACCTTC.

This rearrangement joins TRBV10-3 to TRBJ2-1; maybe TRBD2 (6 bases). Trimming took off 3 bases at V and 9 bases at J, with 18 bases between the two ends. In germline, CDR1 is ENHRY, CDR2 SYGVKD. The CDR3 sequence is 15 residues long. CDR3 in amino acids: CAISDLSGEAVEQFF. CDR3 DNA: TGTGCCATCAGTGATCTCTCGGGAGAGGCCGTTGAGCAGTTCTTC.

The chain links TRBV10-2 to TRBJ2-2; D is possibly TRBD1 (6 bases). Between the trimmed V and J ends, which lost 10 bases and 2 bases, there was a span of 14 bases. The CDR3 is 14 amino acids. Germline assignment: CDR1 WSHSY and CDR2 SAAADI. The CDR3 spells CATKAGANTGELFF. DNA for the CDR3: TGCGCCACCAAGGCAGGGGCAAACACCGGGGAGCTGTTTTTT.

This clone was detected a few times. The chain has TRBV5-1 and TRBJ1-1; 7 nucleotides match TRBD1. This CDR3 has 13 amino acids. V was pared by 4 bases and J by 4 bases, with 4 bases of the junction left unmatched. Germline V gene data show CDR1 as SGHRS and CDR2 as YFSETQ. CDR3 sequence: CASSGAGGTEAFF. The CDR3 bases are TGCGCCAGCAGCGGGGCAGGGGGCACTGAAGCTTTCTTT.

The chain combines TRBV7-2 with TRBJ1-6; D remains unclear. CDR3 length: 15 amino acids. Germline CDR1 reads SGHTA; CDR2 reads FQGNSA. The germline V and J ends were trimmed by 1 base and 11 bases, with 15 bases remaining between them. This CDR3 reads CASSLGVGLRTPLHF. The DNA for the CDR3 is TGTGCCAGCAGCTTAGGTGTAGGACTCAGGACACCCCTCCACTTT. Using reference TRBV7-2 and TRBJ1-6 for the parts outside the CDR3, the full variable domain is GAGVSQSPSNKVTEKGKDVELRCDPISGHTALYWYRQSLGQGLEFLIYFQGNSAPDKSGLPSDRFSAERTGGSVSTLTIQRTQQEDSAVYLCASSLGVGLRTPLHFGNGTRLTVT.

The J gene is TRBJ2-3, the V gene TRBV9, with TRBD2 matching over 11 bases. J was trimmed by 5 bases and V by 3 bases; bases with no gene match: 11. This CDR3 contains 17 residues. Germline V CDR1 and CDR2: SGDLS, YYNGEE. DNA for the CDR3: TGTGCCAGCAGCGCCTCGCTAGCGGGAGGACCGGGAGATACGCAGTATTTT. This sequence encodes CASSASLAGGPGDTQYF.